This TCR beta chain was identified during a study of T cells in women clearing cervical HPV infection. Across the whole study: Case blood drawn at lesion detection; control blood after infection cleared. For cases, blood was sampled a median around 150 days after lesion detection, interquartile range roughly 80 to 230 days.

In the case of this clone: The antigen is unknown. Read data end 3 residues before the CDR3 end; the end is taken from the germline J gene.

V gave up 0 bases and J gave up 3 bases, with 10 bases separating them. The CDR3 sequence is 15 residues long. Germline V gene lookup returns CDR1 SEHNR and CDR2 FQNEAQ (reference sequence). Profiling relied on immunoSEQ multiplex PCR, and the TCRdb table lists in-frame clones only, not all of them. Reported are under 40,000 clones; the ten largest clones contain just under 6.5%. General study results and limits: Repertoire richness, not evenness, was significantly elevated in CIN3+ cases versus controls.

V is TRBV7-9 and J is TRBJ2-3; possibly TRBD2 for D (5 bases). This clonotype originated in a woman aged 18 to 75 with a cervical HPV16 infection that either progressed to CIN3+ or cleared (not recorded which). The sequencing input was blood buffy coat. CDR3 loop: CASSLAPGLTDTQYF. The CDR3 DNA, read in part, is TGTGCCAGCAGCTTAGCGCCCGGACTTACAGATACG.